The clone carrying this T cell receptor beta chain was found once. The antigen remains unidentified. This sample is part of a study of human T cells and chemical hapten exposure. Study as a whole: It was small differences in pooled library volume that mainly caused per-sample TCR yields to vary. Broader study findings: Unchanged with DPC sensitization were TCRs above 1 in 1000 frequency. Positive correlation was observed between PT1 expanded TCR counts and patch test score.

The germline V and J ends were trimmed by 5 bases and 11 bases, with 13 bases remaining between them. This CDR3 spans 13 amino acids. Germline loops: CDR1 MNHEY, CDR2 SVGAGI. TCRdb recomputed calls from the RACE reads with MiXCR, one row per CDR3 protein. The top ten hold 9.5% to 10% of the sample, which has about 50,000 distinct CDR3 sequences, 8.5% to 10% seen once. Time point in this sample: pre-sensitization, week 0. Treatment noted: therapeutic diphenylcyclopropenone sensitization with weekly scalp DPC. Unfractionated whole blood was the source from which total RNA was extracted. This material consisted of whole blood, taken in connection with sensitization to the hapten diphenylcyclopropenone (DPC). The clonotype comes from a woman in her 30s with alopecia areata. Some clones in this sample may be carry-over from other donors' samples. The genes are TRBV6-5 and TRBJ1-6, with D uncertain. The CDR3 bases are TGTGCCAGCAGTCTGGACGGAAATACACCCCTCCACTTT. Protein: CASSLDGNTPLHF.